This TCR beta chain is from a study of T cells in Graves' hyperthyroidism and ophthalmopathy. The CDR3 totals 16 residues, both ends included. Germline CDR1 and CDR2: SNHLY and FYNNEI. Amplification of TCR beta CDR3 regions used RNA as the template. A first-round RT-PCR of the TCR CDR3 used the HTBI primer set. TCRdb called the multiplex PCR reads again in MiXCR, with one record for every CDR3 protein. Here the sample spans 270,000 or so distinct CDR3 sequences, about 15% being singletons. This clonotype was counted between two and nine times. A much larger clone is a single base away; this may be a read error. The DNA is omitted, as the CDR3 cannot be located on it reliably, and the CDR3 follows TCRdb's listing.

Sequenced input: blood. The gene calls are TRBV2 and TRBJ2-7; the table's TRBD1 call for D was not verified on the DNA. This clonotype originated in a woman between 45 and 65 years old with Graves' hyperthyroidism that later progressed to Graves' ophthalmopathy. CDR3 sequence: CASSEFGQGIAYERYF.